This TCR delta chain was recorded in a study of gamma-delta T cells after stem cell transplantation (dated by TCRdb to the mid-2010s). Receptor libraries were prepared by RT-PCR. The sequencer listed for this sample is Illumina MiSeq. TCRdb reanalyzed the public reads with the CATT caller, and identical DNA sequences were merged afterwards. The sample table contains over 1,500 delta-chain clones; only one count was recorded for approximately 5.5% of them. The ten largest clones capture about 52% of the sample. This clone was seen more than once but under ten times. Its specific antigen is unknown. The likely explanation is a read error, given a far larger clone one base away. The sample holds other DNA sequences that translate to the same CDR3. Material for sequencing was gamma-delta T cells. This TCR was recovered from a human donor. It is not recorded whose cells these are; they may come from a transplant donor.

The DNA is as follows: TGTGCCTGCGACTTACTGGGGGATACGGAGACCGATAAACTCATCTTT. It encodes CACDLLGDTETDKLIF. The V and J segments used are TRDV2 and TRDJ1; the central 13 bases match TRDD3. From a lookup of the germline V gene, CDR1 and CDR2 are GEAIGNYY and EKD. V lost 7 bases and J lost 2 bases, and the count of bases not matched to a germline gene is 9. The CDR3 spans 16 residues, from the cysteine through the phenylalanine. This entry keeps only the CDR3 DNA: 48 bases, framed from base 1.